This is a list of T cell receptor beta chains from one sample in a study of glioma-infiltrating T cells. MiXCR, applied by TCRdb to the multiplex PCR reads, yields one record per CDR3 protein. This sample has under 200,000 distinct CDR3 sequences, with roughly two fifths found just once. Sequenced input: glioma tissue, nonneoplastic brain tissue, or PBMCs (not recorded which). The origin of the receptors is a human donor with low-grade glioma or glioblastoma, undergoing nonglioma brain surgery, or in good health (not recorded which). Each CDR3 is given with its conserved first and last residue. A D gene is named only where the DNA matches it firmly. Size is omitted from some rows. Given values are once, few, many or a class for expanded clones.

V gene: TRBV28
clone size: NA
J gene: TRBJ1-6
D gene: NA
CDR3 protein: CASSLRQVPSPLHF
CDR3 DNA: TGTGCCAGCAGTTTACGACAGGTACCCTCACCCCTCCACTTT

V gene: TRBV28
clone size: NA
J gene: TRBJ2-6
D gene: TRBD1
CDR3 protein: CASSLQGQTSGAKVLTF
CDR3 DNA: TGTGCCAGCAGTTTACAGGGACAGACCTCTGGGGCCAAGGTCCTGACTTTC

V gene: TRBV25-1
clone size: many
J gene: TRBJ2-2
D gene: TRBD1
CDR3 protein: CASSKTGGSTGELFF
CDR3 DNA: TGTGCCAGCAGTAAAACAGGGGGAAGCACCGGGGAGCTGTTTTTT

V gene: TRBV12-3/TRBV12-4
clone size: NA
J gene: TRBJ2-1
D gene: TRBD2
CDR3 protein: CASSRQAGENEQFF
CDR3 DNA: TGTGCCAGCAGCAGGCAGGCGGGAGAGAATGAGCAGTTCTTC

V gene: TRBV20-1
clone size: many
J gene: TRBJ2-2
D gene: NA
CDR3 protein: CSADDRGEFGTGELFF
CDR3 DNA: TGCAGTGCTGACGACCGAGGAGAGTTTGGCACCGGGGAGCTGTTTTTT

V gene: TRBV28
clone size: many
J gene: TRBJ2-7
D gene: NA
CDR3 protein: CASSLRDPYEQYF
CDR3 DNA: TGTGCCAGCAGTTTAAGGGACCCCTACGAGCAGTACTTC

V gene: TRBV6-1
clone size: NA
J gene: TRBJ1-1
D gene: TRBD1
CDR3 protein: CASSSGQGYTEAFF
CDR3 DNA: TGTGCCAGCAGCTCAGGACAGGGGTACACTGAAGCTTTCTTT

V gene: TRBV19
clone size: few
J gene: TRBJ2-1
D gene: TRBD2
CDR3 protein: CASSISAGGQNEQFF
CDR3 DNA: TGTGCCAGTAGTATTAGCGCGGGGGGCCAGAATGAGCAGTTCTTC

V gene: TRBV29-1
clone size: NA
J gene: TRBJ1-1
D gene: NA
CDR3 protein: CSVGAPEAFF
CDR3 DNA: TGCAGCGTTGGCGCTCCTGAAGCTTTCTTT

V gene: TRBV15
clone size: once
J gene: TRBJ2-1
D gene: NA
CDR3 protein: CATSLRANKQLF
CDR3 DNA: TGTGCCACCAGCCTAAGGGCCAATAAGCAGTTGTTC

V gene: TRBV18
clone size: many
J gene: TRBJ1-1
D gene: NA
CDR3 protein: CASSPLTSTEAFF
CDR3 DNA: TGTGCCAGCTCACCCCTGACGTCCACTGAAGCTTTCTTT

V gene: TRBV2
clone size: few
J gene: TRBJ2-7
D gene: TRBD1
CDR3 protein: CASSLGIWGTADYEQYF
CDR3 DNA: TGTGCCAGCAGTTTAGGGATCTGGGGGACAGCAGACTACGAGCAGTACTTC

V gene: TRBV29-1
clone size: NA
J gene: TRBJ2-3
D gene: TRBD2
CDR3 protein: CSVVLAGTIDTQYF
CDR3 DNA: TGCAGCGTTGTGCTAGCGGGAACGATAGATACGCAGTATTTT

V gene: TRBV20-1
clone size: many
J gene: TRBJ2-5
D gene: TRBD2
CDR3 protein: CSARASGRAGETQYF
CDR3 DNA: TGCAGTGCTAGAGCTAGCGGGAGGGCCGGGGAGACCCAGTACTTC

V gene: TRBV7-2
clone size: NA
J gene: TRBJ1-1
D gene: NA
CDR3 protein: CASSLDWNTKAFF
CDR3 DNA: TGTGCCAGCAGCTTGGACTGGAACACTAAAGCTTTCTTT

V gene: TRBV7-8
clone size: few
J gene: TRBJ2-1
D gene: NA
CDR3 protein: CASSLGTSTAYNEQFF
CDR3 DNA: TGTGCCAGCAGCTTAGGGACTTCCACAGCCTACAATGAGCAGTTCTTC

V gene: TRBV20-1
clone size: once
J gene: TRBJ2-7
D gene: TRBD2
CDR3 protein: CSASGRAGASYEQYF
CDR3 DNA: TGCAGTGCTAGCGGGAGAGCGGGAGCCTCCTACGAGCAGTACTTC

V gene: TRBV12-3/TRBV12-4
clone size: few
J gene: TRBJ2-3
D gene: NA
CDR3 protein: CASLRGVSWAGITDTQYF
CDR3 DNA: TGTGCCAGCTTGAGGGGGGTCTCATGGGCGGGTATCACAGATACGCAGTATTTT

V gene: TRBV28
clone size: many
J gene: TRBJ2-7
D gene: TRBD2
CDR3 protein: CASSSSGTSPKQYF
CDR3 DNA: TGTGCCAGCAGTTCGTCCGGGACTAGTCCCAAGCAGTACTTC

V gene: TRBV7-9
clone size: few
J gene: TRBJ2-3
D gene: NA
CDR3 protein: CASTPSGQETQYF
CDR3 DNA: TGTGCCAGCACCCCCTCAGGGCAAGAGACGCAGTATTTT

V gene: TRBV20-1
clone size: many
J gene: TRBJ1-1
D gene: NA
CDR3 protein: CSARDNGGSYTEAFF
CDR3 DNA: TGCAGTGCTAGAGACAACGGGGGTTCGTACACTGAAGCTTTCTTT

V gene: TRBV27
clone size: NA
J gene: TRBJ1-3
D gene: NA
CDR3 protein: CASSPTVTSGNTIYF
CDR3 DNA: TGTGCCAGCAGTCCCACAGTAACCTCTGGAAACACCATATATTTC

V gene: TRBV2
clone size: few
J gene: TRBJ2-7
D gene: NA
CDR3 protein: CASTVGSLTYEQYF
CDR3 DNA: TGTGCCAGTACCGTCGGGTCCCTAACCTACGAGCAGTACTTC

V gene: TRBV3-1
clone size: few
J gene: TRBJ2-5
D gene: NA
CDR3 protein: CASSQGGMRQETQYF
CDR3 DNA: TGTGCCAGCAGCCAGGGCGGGATGCGCCAAGAGACCCAGTACTTC

V gene: TRBV10-3
clone size: NA
J gene: TRBJ2-7
D gene: NA
CDR3 protein: CAIREKLEMVCEQYF
CDR3 DNA: TGTGCCATCAGAGAAAAACTAGAGATGGTATGCGAGCAGTACTTC

V gene: TRBV20-1
clone size: NA
J gene: TRBJ1-1
D gene: TRBD1
CDR3 protein: CSADPGQTSPEAFF
CDR3 DNA: TGCAGTGCGGATCCGGGACAGACCTCCCCTGAAGCTTTCTTC

V gene: TRBV7-9
clone size: few
J gene: TRBJ2-7
D gene: NA
CDR3 protein: CASSPPGIPNEQYF
CDR3 DNA: TGTGCCAGCAGCCCCCCCGGAATCCCCAACGAGCAGTACTTC

V gene: TRBV2
clone size: few
J gene: TRBJ2-3
D gene: NA
CDR3 protein: CASSELFDTQYF
CDR3 DNA: TGTGCCAGCAGTGAGCTGTTCGATACGCAGTATTTT

V gene: TRBV25-1
clone size: many
J gene: TRBJ2-7
D gene: NA
CDR3 protein: CASRDFNHEQYF
CDR3 DNA: TGTGCCAGCAGGGACTTTAACCACGAGCAGTACTTC

V gene: TRBV29-1
clone size: few
J gene: TRBJ2-5
D gene: TRBD1
CDR3 protein: CSGVLDRVGQETQYF
CDR3 DNA: TGCAGCGGTGTCCTGGACAGGGTCGGACAAGAGACCCAGTACTTC

V gene: TRBV10-3
clone size: NA
J gene: TRBJ1-3
D gene: NA
CDR3 protein: CAISELPSSGNTIYF
CDR3 DNA: TGTGCCATCAGTGAGCTTCCGAGCTCTGGAAACACCATATATTTT

V gene: TRBV27
clone size: many
J gene: TRBJ2-1
D gene: TRBD2
CDR3 protein: CASSFSSGSGYEQFF
CDR3 DNA: TGTGCCAGCAGTTTTTCTAGCGGGAGTGGTTATGAGCAGTTCTTC

V gene: TRBV20-1
clone size: many
J gene: TRBJ2-7
D gene: TRBD2
CDR3 protein: CSALAGGLDEQYF
CDR3 DNA: TGCAGTGCCCTAGCGGGAGGGCTCGACGAGCAGTACTTC

V gene: TRBV6-1
clone size: many
J gene: TRBJ2-7
D gene: TRBD2
CDR3 protein: CASMGPLVAGVTGAYEQYF
CDR3 DNA: TGTGCCAGCATGGGACCTTTGGTAGCGGGAGTGACCGGGGCCTACGAGCAGTACTTC

V gene: TRBV20-1
clone size: NA
J gene: TRBJ2-7
D gene: TRBD1
CDR3 protein: CSASTRDGTGRRDQYF
CDR3 DNA: TGCAGTGCTAGCACTAGGGACGGGACAGGGCGAAGGGATCAGTACTTC

V gene: TRBV11-2
clone size: NA
J gene: TRBJ2-3
D gene: NA
CDR3 protein: CASTQVGGDSTDTQYF
CDR3 DNA: TGTGCCAGCACCCAAGTCGGAGGAGATAGCACAGATACGCAGTATTTT

V gene: TRBV10-3
clone size: many
J gene: TRBJ1-2
D gene: TRBD1
CDR3 protein: CAVITGDGYTF
CDR3 DNA: TGTGCCGTCATCACAGGGGATGGCTACACCTTC

V gene: TRBV20-1
clone size: many
J gene: TRBJ2-3
D gene: TRBD2
CDR3 protein: CSAPTRLAGGTDTQYF
CDR3 DNA: TGCAGTGCTCCGACTCGACTAGCGGGAGGGACAGATACGCAGTATTTT

V gene: TRBV19
clone size: NA
J gene: TRBJ1-1
D gene: NA
CDR3 protein: CASSITLVVTEAFF
CDR3 DNA: TGTGCCAGTAGTATAACCCTAGTAGTCACTGAAGCTTTCTTT

V gene: TRBV4-1
clone size: NA
J gene: TRBJ2-4
D gene: NA
CDR3 protein: CASSGRPGHPDKNIQYF
CDR3 DNA: TGCGCCAGCAGCGGACGACCGGGACACCCCGATAAAAACATTCAGTACTTC

V gene: TRBV20-1
clone size: many
J gene: TRBJ2-7
D gene: TRBD2
CDR3 protein: CSASGGASGSYEQYF
CDR3 DNA: TGCAGTGCTTCGGGGGGGGCTAGCGGGAGCTACGAGCAGTACTTC

V gene: TRBV29-1
clone size: NA
J gene: TRBJ2-5
D gene: NA
CDR3 protein: CSVGTQETQYF
CDR3 DNA: TGCAGCGTTGGGACACAAGAGACCCAGTACTTC

V gene: TRBV20-1
clone size: NA
J gene: TRBJ2-3
D gene: NA
CDR3 protein: CSASSGLRNTQYF
CDR3 DNA: TGCAGTGCTAGTTCGGGTTTGCGGAATACGCAGTATTTT

V gene: TRBV3-1
clone size: NA
J gene: TRBJ1-3
D gene: NA
CDR3 protein: CASRPTHGSGNTIYF
CDR3 DNA: TGTGCCAGCAGACCGACACACGGATCAGGAAACACCATATATTTT

V gene: TRBV20-1
clone size: many
J gene: TRBJ2-2
D gene: NA
CDR3 protein: CSARSSVNTGELFF
CDR3 DNA: TGCAGTGCTAGATCTAGCGTGAACACCGGGGAGCTGTTTTTT

V gene: TRBV19
clone size: NA
J gene: TRBJ1-5
D gene: TRBD1
CDR3 protein: CASKGRGRRSNQPQHF
CDR3 DNA: TGTGCCAGTAAGGGCAGGGGGCGCAGGAGCAATCAGCCCCAGCATTTT

V gene: TRBV7-8
clone size: NA
J gene: TRBJ2-1
D gene: TRBD2
CDR3 protein: CASRGSGNNEQFF
CDR3 DNA: TGTGCCAGCAGGGGGAGCGGGAACAATGAGCAGTTCTTC

V gene: TRBV13
clone size: NA
J gene: TRBJ2-5
D gene: TRBD1
CDR3 protein: CGSSTSITGDETQYF
CDR3 DNA: TGTGGCAGCAGCACCTCCATAACAGGGGATGAGACCCAGTACTTC

V gene: TRBV20-1
clone size: many
J gene: TRBJ1-1
D gene: NA
CDR3 protein: CSAPRQPNTEAFF
CDR3 DNA: TGCAGTGCTCCCCGACAGCCGAACACTGAAGCTTTCTTT

V gene: TRBV6-5
clone size: NA
J gene: TRBJ2-3
D gene: TRBD2
CDR3 protein: CASRLAGVTDTQYF
CDR3 DNA: TGTGCCAGCAGACTAGCGGGAGTCACAGATACGCAGTATTTT

V gene: TRBV20-1
clone size: once
J gene: TRBJ2-7
D gene: NA
CDR3 protein: CSARWGVSLYEQYF
CDR3 DNA: TGCAGTGCTAGATGGGGGGTAAGCTTATACGAGCAGTACTTC